The 10 T cell receptor beta chains in this list originate from one sample, sequenced in a study of cytomegalovirus exposure and HLA in healthy donors. PCR involved 60 Vbeta and 13 Jbeta primers. Profiling relied on immunoSEQ multiplex PCR, and the TCRdb table lists in-frame clones only, not all of them. The repertoire includes approximately 190,000 clones, around 75% of them detected once, and 6.3% sits in the top ten. Sequenced input: PBMCs. Receptors originate from a man in his forties in good health and CMV-seropositive.

This CDR3 reads CASSRPGQAPLGAEAFF. CDR3 DNA sequence: TGTGCCAGCAGCCGACCGGGACAGGCCCCTCTCGGGGCTGAAGCTTTCTTT. This chain uses TRBV27 with TRBJ1-1; 8 bases are a match to TRBD1. Germline CDR1 reads MNHEY; CDR2 reads SMNVEV (reference sequence). The CDR3 is 17 residues long. V trimming: 6 bases; J trimming: 6 bases; junction bases outside the gene matches: 18.

V is TRBV30 and J is TRBJ1-2; D may be TRBD1 (5 bases). Trimming pared 4 bases from V and 6 bases from J, leaving 12 bases between. The germline CDR1 and CDR2 sequences are GTSNPN and SVGIG (reference sequence). The CDR3 contains 12 residues. CDR3 DNA sequence: TGTGCCTGGACCGACAGCCTCAATGGCTACACCTTC. It is translated as CAWTDSLNGYTF.

The chain employs TRBV7-9 and TRBJ1-2; TRBD1 matches at 11 bases. Unmatched junction bases numbered 5, after V lost 4 bases and J lost 4 bases. CDR3 length: 15 amino acids. Looked up from germline, CDR1 is SEHNR and CDR2 is FQNEAQ (reference sequence). The CDR3 DNA reads as TGTGCCAGCAGCTCGGGACAGGGGGACGCCTATGGCTACACCTTC. Protein sequence: CASSSGQGDAYGYTF.

This chain links TRBV7-9 with TRBJ2-7; 7 positions agree with TRBD1. This CDR3 is 14 amino acids long. V lost 5 bases and J lost 3; bases outside the gene matches: 7. Germline CDR1 SEHNR, CDR2 FQNEAQ (reference sequence). CDR3 in DNA: TGTGCCAGCAGCCTGGGACAGCCTAGCTACGAGCAGTACTTC. Its translation is CASSLGQPSYEQYF.

The J gene is TRBJ1-2, the V gene TRBV25-1, with TRBD1 matching 12 bases. The CDR3 length is 14 residues. V dropped 4 bases and J dropped 8; count of bases not matched to a gene: 5. The germline V gene has CDR1 MGHDK and CDR2 SYGVNS. The CDR3 reads CASSAGQGARGYTF. The CDR3 DNA sequence: TGTGCCAGCAGTGCGGGACAGGGGGCGCGCGGCTACACCTTC.

The sample holds a few counts of this clone. The rearrangement links TRBV6-5 to TRBJ2-7; weak D call: TRBD1 (5 bases). The germline V gene has CDR1 MNHEY and CDR2 SVGAGI. The CDR3 is 15 amino acids. V lost 4 bases and J lost 8, with 21 bases in between. The CDR3 reads CASSSVQGRARKQYF. CDR3 in DNA: TGTGCCAGCAGTTCAGTCCAGGGAAGGGCGAGAAAGCAGTACTTC.

This chain uses TRBV7-3 with TRBJ1-6; possible D gene TRBD1, 6 bases. V dropped 4 bases and J dropped 4 bases, with 8 bases sitting between them. Germline loops: CDR1 SGHTA, CDR2 FQGTGA. The CDR3 runs to 14 residues. CDR3 in amino acids: CASSSQGYNSPLHF. DNA of the CDR3: TGTGCCAGCAGCTCTCAGGGGTATAATTCACCCCTCCACTTT.

The chain is built from TRBV7-3 and TRBJ2-3; 9 bases match TRBD2. The length of the CDR3 is 15 residues. V was clipped by 4 bases and J by 4 bases; unmatched bases: 6. Germline values: CDR1 SGHTA, CDR2 FQGTGA. As DNA, the CDR3 is TGTGCCAGCAGCTCAACAGCTAGCGGGGCAGATACGCAGTATTTT. Translating it yields CASSSTASGADTQYF.

The gene calls are TRBV7-9 and TRBJ1-2, with 8 bases that match TRBD1. After removal of 4 bases from V and 8 bases from J, the junction contained 6 bases not matched to a gene. This CDR3 is 13 amino acids long. Germline CDR1 reads SEHNR; CDR2 reads FQNEAQ (reference sequence). The CDR3 DNA is TGTGCCAGCAGCTCGGACAGGGTAGACGGCTACACCTTC. Residues: CASSSDRVDGYTF.

The V and J genes are TRBV10-3 and TRBJ1-4, with 9 bases lining up with TRBD1. V was clipped by 5 bases and J by 0 bases; unmatched bases: 4. Per germline, CDR1 ENHRY and CDR2 SYGVKD. This CDR3 has 16 residues. CDR3: CAISRTGATTNEKLFF. The CDR3 region has the DNA TGTGCCATCAGTAGGACAGGGGCCACAACTAATGAAAAACTGTTTTTT.